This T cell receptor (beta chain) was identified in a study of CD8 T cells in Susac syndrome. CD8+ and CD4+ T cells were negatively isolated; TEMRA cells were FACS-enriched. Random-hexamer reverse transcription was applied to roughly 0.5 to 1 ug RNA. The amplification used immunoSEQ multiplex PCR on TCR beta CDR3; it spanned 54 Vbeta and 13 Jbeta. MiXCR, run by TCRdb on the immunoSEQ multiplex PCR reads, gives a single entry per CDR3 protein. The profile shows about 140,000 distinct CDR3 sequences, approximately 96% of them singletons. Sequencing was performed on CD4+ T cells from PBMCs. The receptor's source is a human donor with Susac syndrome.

The DNA for the CDR3 is TGCAGTGCTAGGACCGGGACTAGCGGGTCCTACGAGCAGTACTTC. It codes for CSARTGTSGSYEQYF. This chain links TRBV20-1 with TRBJ2-7, with 12 bases fitting TRBD2. The trim removed 3 bases at V and 1 base at J, leaving 4 bases unmatched. CDR1 and CDR2 (germline): DFQATT, SNEGSKA (reference sequence). The CDR3 totals 15 residues.